This TCR beta chain came from a study of control samples from healthy donors and cancer patients. Using immunoSEQ multiplex PCR, the repertoire was profiled, and TCRdb retains in-frame clones only, with some absent. The sample yields 120,000 or so clones, approximately 90% seen once. The CDR3 sequence is 12 residues long. Germline CDR1 and CDR2: SNHLY and FYNNEI. Between the trimmed V and J ends, which lost 8 bases and 0 bases, there was a span of 5 bases. The chain links TRBV2 to TRBJ1-3; D not certain. The sample was blood. The sequence was obtained from a man aged 30 to 39 in good health. CDR3 sequence reads: CASSFSGNTIYF. The CDR3 coding sequence is TGTGCCAGCTCTTTCTCTGGAAACACCATATATTTT.